This T cell receptor beta chain emerged from a study of cytotoxic CD8 clonotypes in ibrutinib-treated CLL. CDR1 and CDR2 (germline): SQVTM, ANQGSEA. Trimming at V came to 4 bases and at J to 2 bases, leaving 0 bases not matched to a gene. This CDR3 has 12 amino acids. Profiled with immunoSEQ multiplex PCR; TCRdb holds only in-frame clones, not every one. The table lists 330,000 or so clones, 67% of them singletons. The TCR comes from a human donor with chronic lymphocytic leukemia. V usage is TRBV29-1 and J usage is TRBJ2-5, with TRBD2 matching over 8 bases. The sequencing here drew on PBMCs, taken after 36 months of ibrutinib treatment. The CDR3: CSVVAGQETQYF. Written as DNA, the CDR3 is TGCAGCGTTGTAGCGGGACAAGAGACCCAGTACTTC.